This T cell receptor beta chain was profiled in a study of blood T cell repertoires in COVID-19. The CDR3 extends over 12 amino acids. The germline gives CDR1 MDHEN, CDR2 SYDVKM. The V and J ends lost 6 bases and 15 bases respectively, with 15 bases between them. Sequencing used immunoSEQ multiplex PCR; TCRdb keeps in-frame clones, though not all of them. The sample contains some 140,000 clones, about four fifths of which appear only once. This receptor was identified in a woman aged 55 to 70 with acute or convalescent COVID-19. The chain recombines TRBV28 with TRBJ1-6; D unclear. Sequenced material: peripheral blood. CDR3: CASSRGNFDLHF. In DNA, the CDR3 is TGTGCCAGCAGCCGCGGGAATTTTGACCTCCACTTT.